A selection of T cell receptor beta chains follows, all from one sample in a study of spatial heterogeneity in lung cancer. TCRdb passed the 5' RACE reads through MiXCR, listing each CDR3 protein once. The sample lists fewer than 55,000 distinct CDR3 sequences; less than 9% were seen once. Sequencing was performed on PBMCs, taken at follow-up. All receptors come from a female donor with early-stage non-small cell lung cancer. The CDR3 runs from the conserved cysteine through the conserved F or W. A D gene is named only where the DNA matches it firmly. Rows give clone size only sometimes, using once, few, many, or a class for an expanded clone.

d_call	v_call	cdr3_length	j_call	clone_size	cdr3_nt	cdr3_aa
TRBD2	TRBV7-2	16	TRBJ2-1	many	TGTGCCAGCAGCTCGACTAGCGGGAGACCCTACAATGAGCAGTTCTTC	CASSSTSGRPYNEQFF
.	TRBV14	15	TRBJ2-7	many	TGTGCCAGCAGCCAAGAGGCCTTCTTACCCTACGAGCAGTACTTC	CASSQEAFLPYEQYF
.	TRBV5-5	14	TRBJ1-4	few	TGTGCCAGCAGCTTGGGGCCTGGGGATGAAAAACTGTTTTTT	CASSLGPGDEKLFF
.	TRBV7-2	12	TRBJ2-4	many	TGTGCCAGCAGCTTAACTAGTAGCATTCAGTACTTC	CASSLTSSIQYF
TRBD2	TRBV6-2/TRBV6-3	15	TRBJ2-3	once	TGTGCCAGCAGACGTCCGGGACTAGCAACAGATACGCAGTATTTT	CASRRPGLATDTQYF
.	TRBV6-5	15	TRBJ1-5	large	TGTGCCAGCAGTTACTCGGGGCAGAGCAATCAGCCCCAGCATTTT	CASSYSGQSNQPQHF
.	TRBV20-1	13	TRBJ2-3	few	TGCAGTGCTAGAGAAGTGGGCACAGATACGCAGTATTTT	CSAREVGTDTQYF
.	TRBV27	14	TRBJ2-1	.	TGTGCCAGCAGTCTAGGAGGTCCCTACAATGAGCAGTTCTTC	CASSLGGPYNEQFF
.	TRBV3-1	15	TRBJ1-5	.	TGTGCCAGCAGCCAAGACCCTCGGATGCTTGAGCCCCAGCATTTT	CASSQDPRMLEPQHF
TRBD2	TRBV6-2/TRBV6-3	14	TRBJ2-3	few	TGTGCCAGTCTAGCGGGGGGGCACATGGATACGCAGTATTTT	CASLAGGHMDTQYF
.	TRBV12-3/TRBV12-4	13	TRBJ2-7	few	TGTGCCAGCAGCAGGACCAGGGTCCACGAGCAGTACTTC	CASSRTRVHEQYF
.	TRBV13	15	TRBJ2-2	few	TGTGCCAGCAGCCCCGGACTCGATTTCACCGGGGAGCTGTTTTTT	CASSPGLDFTGELFF
TRBD2	TRBV10-3	13	TRBJ2-3	many	TGTGCCATCCGGGGGGGAAGCACAGATACGCAGTATTTT	CAIRGGSTDTQYF
TRBD1	TRBV28	15	TRBJ1-6	many	TGTGCCAGCAGTTTTCAGGGGGGGGATAATTCACCCCTCCACTTT	CASSFQGGDNSPLHF
.	TRBV10-3	17	TRBJ2-2	many	TGTGCCATCAGTGAGTCCCCCGGCAGGGGATCTACCGGGGAGCTGTTTTTT	CAISESPGRGSTGELFF
TRBD1	TRBV6-2/TRBV6-3	16	TRBJ2-1	many	TGTGCCAGCAGCTTAACCGGGACAGGGCTCTACAATGAGCAGTTCTTC	CASSLTGTGLYNEQFF
.	TRBV11-2	16	TRBJ2-7	many	TGTGCCAGCAGCCCCACCGGGTCCTTGACGACGTACGAGCAGTACTTC	CASSPTGSLTTYEQYF
.	TRBV11-2	14	TRBJ1-3	few	TGTGCCAGCAGCCGGACAGCGTCTGTAAACACCATATATTTT	CASSRTASVNTIYF
.	TRBV12-3/TRBV12-4	12	TRBJ1-1	many	TGTGCCAGCAGTTCCCGACAGTATGAAGCTTTCTTT	CASSSRQYEAFF
.	TRBV5-6	15	TRBJ2-3	many	TGTGCCAGCAGCTCCGCCCTTGAGGGCACAGATACGCAGTATTTT	CASSSALEGTDTQYF
TRBD1	TRBV4-1	17	TRBJ2-3	many	TGCGCCAGCAGCCAAGAGGCAGGGGGATCTAGCACAGATACGCAGTATTTT	CASSQEAGGSSTDTQYF
TRBD2	TRBV28	16	TRBJ2-1	many	TGTGCCAGCAGTTCGATGACTAGCGGGGGGCCCTATGAGCAGTTCTTC	CASSSMTSGGPYEQFF
TRBD2	TRBV5-1	14	TRBJ2-7	many	TGCGCCAGCAGCCCGCGGAGCGGGAGCTCCGAGCAGTACTTC	CASSPRSGSSEQYF
TRBD1	TRBV5-4	15	TRBJ1-6	.	TGTGCCAGCAGCCGCGGACGGGACAGGGACTCACCCCTCCACTTT	CASSRGRDRDSPLHF
.	TRBV12-3/TRBV12-4	16	TRBJ1-6	.	TGTGCCAGCAGTTTCGATTTGGGACAAAATAATTCACCCCTCCACTTT	CASSFDLGQNNSPLHF
.	TRBV20-1	12	TRBJ2-3	.	TGCAGTGCAAAGGGAAGGGGAGATACGCAGTATTTT	CSAKGRGDTQYF
.	TRBV27	14	TRBJ2-4	many	TGTGCCAGCAGTTTTAATTCGGCCAAAAACATTCAGTACTTC	CASSFNSAKNIQYF
TRBD1	TRBV5-1	13	TRBJ2-7	.	TGCGCCAGCAGCGACAGGGCCACCTACGAGCAGTACTTC	CASSDRATYEQYF
.	TRBV19	13	TRBJ2-1	many	TGTGCCAGTAGCACCTACAGGGGACTCGAGCAGTTCTTC	CASSTYRGLEQFF
.	TRBV5-8	15	TRBJ2-2	.	TGTGTCAGCAGCGTAGGACTATTCAACACCGGGGAGCTGTTTTTT	CVSSVGLFNTGELFF
TRBD1	TRBV5-1	18	TRBJ2-6	.	TGCGCCAGCAGCCCCGAAGGACAGGGGGCGCGGGGGGCCAACGTCCTGACTTTC	CASSPEGQGARGANVLTF
TRBD1	TRBV28	14	TRBJ2-1	many	TGTGCCAGCAGGACAGGGAGTTGGCAATATGAGCAGTTCTTC	CASRTGSWQYEQFF
.	TRBV20-1	12	TRBJ1-6	many	TGCAGTGCTAGAGCCCGGAATTCACCCCTCCACTTT	CSARARNSPLHF
TRBD1	TRBV5-4	15	TRBJ2-1	few	TGTGCCAGCAGCTTCACAGGGGAGCCCTACAATGAGCAGTTCTTC	CASSFTGEPYNEQFF
.	TRBV2	13	TRBJ2-3	few	TGTGCCAGCAGTAGGACTTACACAGATACGCAGTATTTT	CASSRTYTDTQYF
.	TRBV3-1	17	TRBJ1-1	many	TGTGCCAGCAGCCAGGCTGGGGGGGGACTAAAGAACACTGAAGCTTTCTTT	CASSQAGGGLKNTEAFF
.	TRBV14	15	TRBJ2-2	many	TGTGCCAGCAGCCAACGGGACCGGGGCACCGGGGAGCTGTTTTTT	CASSQRDRGTGELFF
.	TRBV18	14	TRBJ1-6	many	TGTGCCAGCTCATCGGACAGATATAATTCACCCCTCCACTTT	CASSSDRYNSPLHF
.	TRBV11-2	18	TRBJ1-1	few	TGTGCCAGCAGCTGGACATTCCGACGGCAAGGGTATGGCACTGAAGCTTTCTTT	CASSWTFRRQGYGTEAFF
.	TRBV5-1	14	TRBJ1-1	many	TGCGCCAGCAGCCCCCACCAGGGAGATACTGAAGCTTTCTTT	CASSPHQGDTEAFF